This TCR beta chain was retrieved from a study of graft-versus-host responses after intestinal transplantation. Sequenced by immunoSEQ multiplex PCR; TCRdb stores in-frame clones only, minus some. The sample has tens of thousands of clones; around 89% are singletons. Concerning this clone: Its target is not known.

Germline values: CDR1 SEHNR, CDR2 FQNEAQ (reference sequence). The CDR3 length is 19 residues. The trim removed 5 bases at V and 3 bases at J, leaving 20 bases unmatched. The J gene is TRBJ2-7, the V gene TRBV7-9; TRBD2 aligns across 9 bases. This sample comprised unstimulated CD4+ T cells sorted from spleen or lymph node cells, obtained before transplant. This TCR came from a human donor who was the organ donor for an intestinal transplant. CDR3 residues: CASSGGIHHSGGDFYEQYF. The CDR3 DNA reads as TGTGCCAGCAGCGGCGGCATTCATCATAGCGGGGGCGACTTCTACGAGCAGTACTTC. Drawing the rest from reference TRBV7-9 and TRBJ2-7, the complete variable domain is DTGVSQNPRHKITKRGQNVTFRCDPISEHNRLYWYRQTLGQGPEFLTYFQNEAQLEKSRLLSDRFSAERPKGSFSTLEIQRTEQGDSAMYLCASSGGIHHSGGDFYEQYFGPGTRLTVT.